The rows below give T cell receptor beta chains drawn from one sample of a study of blood T cell repertoires in COVID-19. The data were produced by immunoSEQ multiplex PCR, yet TCRdb's version contains in-frame clones alone and is incomplete. The sample lists about 25,000 clones; approximately 88% were seen once. Sequencing used peripheral blood. These receptors were obtained from a human donor with active COVID-19. The donor label of this sample is uncertain. CDR3s include the opening cysteine and the closing phenylalanine or tryptophan. D genes are given only for firm matches. Clone size appears in some rows only: once, few, many, or a class for an expanded clone.

D gene	J gene	clone size	V gene	CDR3 DNA	CDR3 protein
.	TRBJ2-7	.	TRBV6-5	TGTGCCAGCAGTTACTCCGGGCAGGGTTCCTACGAGCAGTACTTC	CASSYSGQGSYEQYF
.	TRBJ1-5	.	TRBV19	TGTGCCAGTAAACCCCAGAGCAATCAGCCCCAGCATTTT	CASKPQSNQPQHF
.	TRBJ1-1	once	TRBV7-3	TGTGCCAGCAGCTTAATGGGAGGGCTGAACACTGAAGCTTTCTTT	CASSLMGGLNTEAFF
.	TRBJ2-1	.	TRBV12-3/TRBV12-4	TGTGCCAGCAGCCAGGACTATTACAATGAGCAGTTCTTC	CASSQDYYNEQFF
.	TRBJ2-2	.	TRBV24-1	TGTGCCACCAGCAGAACCGCCACCGGGGAGCTGTTTTTT	CATSRTATGELFF
.	TRBJ2-7	.	TRBV10-3	TGTGCCATCAGTGAGTCCACCTACGAGCAGTACTTC	CAISESTYEQYF
.	TRBJ2-6	.	TRBV28	TGTGCCAGCAGTCAATCCCGGGGCGGGAAGTCTGGGGCCAACGTCCTGACTTTC	CASSQSRGGKSGANVLTF
.	TRBJ1-5	.	TRBV7-2	TGTGCCAGCAGCAGAGACAGCCTCAATAGCAATCAGCCCCAGCATTTT	CASSRDSLNSNQPQHF
TRBD1	TRBJ1-2	.	TRBV7-9	TGTGCCAGCAGCTTAGCTCTGGACAGGGACTATGGCTACACCTTC	CASSLALDRDYGYTF
.	TRBJ2-7	.	TRBV14	TGTGCCAGCAGCCATGACGGCGGGACCTTTACGAGTGAGCAGTACTTC	CASSHDGGTFTSEQYF
.	TRBJ2-2	medium-sized	TRBV4-1	TGCGCCAGCAGCCACCTAGTCACCGGGGAGCTGTTTTTT	CASSHLVTGELFF
TRBD1	TRBJ2-7	.	TRBV2	TGTGCCAGCACTCCCGGGACAGGGTTTATTCCCTACGAGCAGTACTTC	CASTPGTGFIPYEQYF
TRBD2	TRBJ2-5	.	TRBV19	TGTGCCAGTAGTATGAAGGGACTAGCGGGAAGTGAGACCCAGTACTTC	CASSMKGLAGSETQYF
TRBD2	TRBJ2-2	.	TRBV30	TGTGCCTGGAATCCAATTCGGGGGGGATACACCGGGGAGCTGTTTTTT	CAWNPIRGGYTGELFF
.	TRBJ2-3	.	TRBV15	TGTGCCACCAGCGGGCTGGGGAAGGGGACAAGAGATACGCAGTATTTT	CATSGLGKGTRDTQYF
TRBD1	TRBJ2-3	.	TRBV19	TGTGCCAGCACCTTGGGACAGGGCGCAGATACGCAGTATTTT	CASTLGQGADTQYF
TRBD2	TRBJ2-1	.	TRBV3-1/TRBV3-2	TGTGCCAGCAGCCTATCTTCGACTAGCGGGAGGTACAATGAGCAGTTCTTC	CASSLSSTSGRYNEQFF
.	TRBJ2-7	.	TRBV29-1	TGCAGCCCTCTCCTAGGGGCCTACGAGCAGTACTTC	CSPLLGAYEQYF
TRBD1	TRBJ2-7	.	TRBV7-9	TGTGCCAGCAGCTTAGGGGGGACAGGGGAGCGCGAGCAGTACTTC	CASSLGGTGEREQYF
.	TRBJ1-1	.	TRBV7-9	TGTGCCAGCAGCGGGCCCATCTACACTGAAGCTTTCTTT	CASSGPIYTEAFF
TRBD1	TRBJ2-7	once	TRBV10-2	TGCGCCAGCAGTCTAGGGGGCCACGAGCAGTACTTC	CASSLGGHEQYF
TRBD2	TRBJ2-3	.	TRBV27	TGTGCCAGCAGTTTCCTCGGGGGGGGAGATACGCAGTATTTT	CASSFLGGGDTQYF
.	TRBJ2-7	.	TRBV4-1	TGCGCCAGCAGCCAAGATCCCCCCCCTTTGGGGAGGTATTACGAGCAGTACTTC	CASSQDPPPLGRYYEQYF
.	TRBJ2-7	once	TRBV27	TGTGCCAGCAGTTGGAGCAGAGGGAGTAGCTACGAGCAGTACTTC	CASSWSRGSSYEQYF
TRBD1	TRBJ1-5	few	TRBV7-6	TGTGCCAGCAGCTTACTGGGGACAGGGGAGGGACCCCAGCATTTT	CASSLLGTGEGPQHF
TRBD1	TRBJ2-2	.	TRBV5-1	TGCGCCAGCAGCAAGGACAGGGGCCCCGGGGAGCTGTTTTTT	CASSKDRGPGELFF
TRBD2	TRBJ2-7	.	TRBV28	TGTGCCAGCAGTGCCCCTTCGGGAGGAACCTACGAGCAGTACTTC	CASSAPSGGTYEQYF
.	TRBJ2-1	.	TRBV28	TGTGCCAGCAGCTTCAAAGGGGCTTTAAACAATGAGCAGTTCTTC	CASSFKGALNNEQFF
.	TRBJ2-2	.	TRBV7-3	TGTGCCAGCAGCTTAAATTCCGCCGGGGAGCTGTTTTTT	CASSLNSAGELFF
.	TRBJ2-7	.	TRBV30	TGTGCCTGGAGTTTGACTGGGGAGCAGTACTTC	CAWSLTGEQYF
TRBD2	TRBJ2-1	.	TRBV14	TGTGCCAGCAGCCAAGACCTAGCGGGAGGGAGGGAGCAGTTCTTC	CASSQDLAGGREQFF
.	TRBJ1-4	.	TRBV9	TGTGCCAGCAGCCCCCGGACTGATGAAAAACTGTTTTTT	CASSPRTDEKLFF
.	TRBJ2-7	.	TRBV29-1	TGCAGCGTCGGTGGACACCTGGGTGGAGAGCAGTACTTC	CSVGGHLGGEQYF
.	TRBJ1-2	once	TRBV28	TGTGCCAGCAGTCCTAACAGGGTCTATGGCTACACCTTC	CASSPNRVYGYTF
.	TRBJ1-4	.	TRBV28	TGTGCCAGCGGGGACAACCTGGTTGGAAAACTGTTTTTT	CASGDNLVGKLFF
.	TRBJ1-6	.	TRBV21-1	TGTGCCAGCAGCCCGGTACCCCTCCACTTT	CASSPVPLHF
.	TRBJ2-7	.	TRBV7-2	TGTGCCAGCAGCCGGGGTATCAGCTCCTACGAGCAGTACTTC	CASSRGISSYEQYF
.	TRBJ2-5	.	TRBV5-1	TGCGCCAGCAGCTTGTATCAGGGGGGAGAGACCCAGTACTTC	CASSLYQGGETQYF
.	TRBJ1-1	.	TRBV13	TGTGCCAGCAGCTCCAAAGGTCAAGACAGGAACACTGAAGCTTTCTTT	CASSSKGQDRNTEAFF
.	TRBJ2-4	once	TRBV7-9	TGTGCCAGCACCCCTCGCGGCGGGATAGCCAAAAACATTCAGTACTTC	CASTPRGGIAKNIQYF
.	TRBJ2-7	.	TRBV5-1	TGCGCCAGCAGCCGGGAGGGGGCCAACGAGCAGTACTTC	CASSREGANEQYF
.	TRBJ2-5	.	TRBV19	TGTGCCAGTCGTCCCGCGCTAGGTCAAGAGACCCAGTACTTC	CASRPALGQETQYF
TRBD1	TRBJ2-1	.	TRBV28	TGTGCCAGCAGTTCAGGAGGGACAGGGGGACCCTACAATGAGCAGTTCTTC	CASSSGGTGGPYNEQFF
.	TRBJ1-1	.	TRBV10-3	TGTGCCATCCGGGGGGGCTCGGGGACTGAAGCTTTCTTT	CAIRGGSGTEAFF
TRBD2	TRBJ2-7	few	TRBV5-4	TGTGCCAGCAGCTTGGGTCTAGCGGGAGCTTCGGGCGAGCAGTACTTC	CASSLGLAGASGEQYF
.	TRBJ2-3	once	TRBV28	TGTGCCACCGCCTACCGGAGGTCCTCCACAGATACGCAGTATTTT	CATAYRRSSTDTQYF
.	TRBJ1-3	.	TRBV7-2	TGTGCCAGCAGCCCAGGGGTTTTTACCGGAAACACCATATATTTT	CASSPGVFTGNTIYF
TRBD1	TRBJ2-2	.	TRBV28	TGTGCCAGCGGCCGGGGGGACAGGGAGGCCGGGGAGCTGTTTTTT	CASGRGDREAGELFF
.	TRBJ2-2	.	TRBV6-1	TGTGCCAGCAGTGAAGTCGGGGACACCGGGGAGCTGTTTTTT	CASSEVGDTGELFF
TRBD1	TRBJ2-7	.	TRBV13	TGTGCCAGCAGCTCAACCGGGACAGGGGACCACGAGCAGTACTTC	CASSSTGTGDHEQYF
.	TRBJ1-1	.	TRBV5-1	TGCGCCAGCAGGGGGACTATGAACACTGAAGCTTTCTTT	CASRGTMNTEAFF
.	TRBJ2-1	.	TRBV19	TGTGCCAGTAGTGTCCACCAAGGTGGAGCCGCGCAGTTCTTC	CASSVHQGGAAQFF
TRBD2	TRBJ2-1	.	TRBV6-5	TGTGCCAGCAGTTACGCTAGCGGGAATTATGAGCAGTTCTTC	CASSYASGNYEQFF
.	TRBJ1-1	.	TRBV5-1	TGCGCCAGCAGTTTAGAGTTGAACACTGAAGCTTTCTTT	CASSLELNTEAFF